This T cell receptor beta chain was sequenced during a study of T-cell reconstitution after alpha-beta-depleted transplantation in children. There are a few counts of this clonotype. This CDR3 contains 17 residues. With V trimmed by 1 base and J by 0 bases, 5 bases remained unmatched. Per the germline V gene, CDR1 is KGHSH and CDR2 is LQKENI. Molecular barcoding with unique molecular identifiers was used for the TCRbeta library. TCRdb re-derived calls from the PCR reads in MiXCR, one entry per CDR3 protein. The table records some 500,000 distinct CDR3 sequences, around 20% of them present only once. The chain joins TRBV18 to TRBJ2-1; 8 bases map to TRBD1. This sequence was found in a human donor who donated a stem cell graft to a child with acute lymphoblastic leukemia. Sequences were derived from PBMCs from the stem cell graft donor, sampled from the stem cell graft. Written as DNA, the CDR3 is TGTGCCAGCTCACCACTCGGACAGGGCAGCTCCTACAATGAGCAGTTCTTC. It specifies CASSPLGQGSSYNEQFF.